Below are 27 T cell receptor beta chains sequenced from a single sample in a study of T cells in Graves' hyperthyroidism and ophthalmopathy (dated by TCRdb to about 2019). The library was obtained by multiplex PCR. Sequenced on an Illumina HiSeq 2000. Amplification of TCR beta CDR3 regions was carried out from RNA transcripts. The TCR CDR3 was subjected to a first round of RT-PCR using the HTBI primer set and the Qiagen OneStep RT-PCR kit. TCRdb reprocessed the public reads (quality trimming at Q25 with fastp, clone calling with MiXCR) and kept in-frame beta chains. Entries are consolidated by CDR3 protein sequence, retaining the most common genes and DNA. Recorded for this sample are hundreds of thousands of distinct CDR3 sequences; roughly 40% of them occurred a single time. Jointly, the top ten make up 8.9% of the sample. The specimen sequenced was blood. The receptor set was obtained from a man aged 18 to 30 with Graves' hyperthyroidism.

This clonotype was seen repeatedly, ten times or more. The V call is TRBV29-1, the J call TRBJ2-7; the D gene is possibly TRBD1 (5 bases). Trimming stripped 4 bases from V and 6 bases from J, with 22 bases between. CDR1 and CDR2 from the germline V gene are SQVTM and ANQGSEA. The CDR3 is made up of 15 amino acids. As DNA, the CDR3 is TGCAGCGTTGGGGGCCCCATTTTTGGACCGGGCGAGCAGTACTTC. Amino acids: CSVGGPIFGPGEQYF.

The rearrangement links TRBV9 to TRBJ2-5, with D perhaps TRBD2 (5 bases). The CDR3 is 12 residues long. V gave up 9 bases and J gave up 6 bases, with 15 bases separating them. CDR1 SGDLS and CDR2 YYNGEE come from the germline V gene. As DNA, the CDR3 is TGTGCCAACCCTATCCCGGGAAAGACCCAGTACTTC. Amino acids: CANPIPGKTQYF.

The chain joins TRBV28 to TRBJ1-5; TRBD1 agrees at 7 bases. Germline values: CDR1 MDHEN, CDR2 SYDVKM. V lost 3 bases and J lost 1; bases outside the gene matches: 6. The CDR3 contains 16 residues. CDR3 region: CASSFRQGYSNQPQHF. The CDR3 nucleotides read TGTGCCAGCAGTTTTCGACAGGGATACAGCAATCAGCCCCAGCATTTT.

This clonotype was counted ten times or more. CDR3 sequence (DNA): TGCAGTGCCCGACCTGAGATTAGGACAGAGGATGGCTACACCTTC. This codes for CSARPEIRTEDGYTF. This rearrangement joins TRBV20-1 to TRBJ1-2, with a weak D call TRBD1 (6 bases). The CDR3 has 15 residues. Trimming cost V 6 bases and J 6 bases, with 23 bases left between them. Germline CDR1 and CDR2: DFQATT and SNEGSKA (reference sequence).

The gene calls are TRBV29-1 and TRBJ2-7; weak D call: TRBD2 (7 bases). Per germline, CDR1 SQVTM and CDR2 ANQGSEA. Trimming shortened V by 8 bases and J by 4 bases, and 12 bases separated the two germline ends. This CDR3 comprises 11 residues. CDR3: CSFRGGYEQYF. CDR3 DNA sequence: TGCAGCTTCAGGGGAGGGTACGAGCAGTACTTC.

J is TRBJ1-1 and V is TRBV9; possibly TRBD1 for D (6 bases). CDR1 and CDR2 from the germline V gene are SGDLS and YYNGEE. This CDR3 spans 16 amino acids. V lost 4 bases to trimming and J lost 4 bases, with 20 bases between them. Here the CDR3 reads CASSSTPRGGGTEAFF. The DNA of the CDR3 is TGTGCCAGCAGCTCAACCCCAAGGGGGGGCGGCACTGAAGCTTTCTTT.

The chain is built from TRBV19 and TRBJ2-5; D remains ambiguous. This CDR3 contains 14 residues. V was shortened by 8 bases and J by 5 bases, with 18 bases between the two germline ends. CDR1 is LNHDA and CDR2 is SQIVND in the germline V gene (reference sequence). The CDR3 sequence is CASSGGEPPETQYF. CDR3 coding DNA: TGTGCCAGTTCTGGCGGTGAACCTCCTGAGACCCAGTACTTC. Drawing the rest from reference TRBV19 and TRBJ2-5, the complete variable domain is DGGITQSPKYLFRKEGQNVTLSCEQNLNHDAMYWYRQDPGQGLRLIYYSQIVNDFQKGDIAEGYSVSREKKESFPLTVTSAQKNPTAFYLCASSGGEPPETQYFGPGTRLLVL.

This clonotype was observed once. A read error is possible here, since a much larger clone lies one base away. This chain uses TRBV15 with TRBJ1-5; a possible D gene is TRBD1 (5 bases). The CDR3 has 15 residues. Germline assignment: CDR1 LNHNV and CDR2 YYDKDF (reference sequence). The CDR3 sequence is CATSRERGSDQPQHF. The CDR3 DNA follows: TGTGCCACCAGCAGAGAAAGGGGTAGCGATCAGCCCCAGCATTTT. Looking up the rest from reference TRBV15 and TRBJ1-5 gives the full variable domain: DAMVIQNPRYQVTQFGKPVTLSCSQTLNHNVMYWYQQKSSQAPKLLFHYYDKDFNNEADTPDNFQSRRPNTSFCFLDIRSPGLGDTAMYLCATSRERGSDQPQHFGDGTRLSIL.

The CDR3 protein is CASSQSVGTWGTEAFF. CDR3 DNA sequence: TGTGCCAGCAGCCAATCCGTAGGGACGTGGGGCACTGAAGCTTTCTTT. The rearrangement joins TRBV16 to TRBJ1-1; maybe TRBD1 (5 bases). Germline V gives CDR1 KGHSY, CDR2 FQNENV. The CDR3 has 16 amino acids. Trimming cost V 0 bases and J 4 bases, with 15 bases left between them.

This clonotype has a count of ten or more. The V and J genes are TRBV20-1 and TRBJ2-7, with D hard to call. The CDR3 spans 11 residues. Trimming cost V 3 bases and J 2 bases, with 5 bases left between them. In germline, CDR1 is DFQATT, CDR2 SNEGSKA (reference sequence). The DNA of the CDR3 is TGCAGTGCTAGCGTGGCCTACGAGCAGTACTTC. Its protein is CSASVAYEQYF.

V usage is TRBV12-3 or TRBV12-4 and J usage is TRBJ2-7; 8 nucleotides align to TRBD1. There are 14 residues in the CDR3. V lost 3 bases, J lost 2 bases, and 3 bases stayed unmatched. The CDR3 DNA reads TGTGCCAGCAGTTTCACAGGGGGACCCTACGAGCAGTACTTC. Protein: CASSFTGGPYEQYF.

This clonotype was counted ten times or more. The chain joins TRBV15 to TRBJ1-1; D is perhaps TRBD1 (5 bases). Trimming stripped 3 bases from V and 5 bases from J, with 13 bases between. Germline V CDR1 and CDR2: LNHNV, YYDKDF (reference sequence). This CDR3 comprises 14 residues. The CDR3 DNA is TGTGCCACCAGCAGCGTAGAGGGGAAGACTGAAGCTTTCTTT. Translating it yields CATSSVEGKTEAFF.

In regard to this clonotype: At one of its ends the junction is not consistent with the germline gene, which may arise from a read error. The genes are TRBV25-1 and TRBJ2-7, with D unclear. Germline CDR1 is MGHDK and CDR2 is SYGVNS. This CDR3 comprises 14 residues. The CDR3 region is CTSSQDGRSYEQYF. In DNA, the CDR3 is TGTACCAGCAGCCAAGATGGCCGATCCTACGAGCAGTACTTC.

J is TRBJ2-5 and V is TRBV27, with D perhaps matching TRBD2 (6 bases). The CDR3 totals 13 residues. Germline V CDR1 and CDR2: MNHEY, SMNVEV (reference sequence). Trimming cost V 5 bases and J 3 bases, with 10 bases left between them. The DNA for the CDR3 is TGTGCCAGCAGTGGTAGCGGCGAAGAGACCCAGTACTTC. It is translated as CASSGSGEETQYF.

This sequence joins TRBV20-1 and TRBJ2-7; no reliable D call. This CDR3 has 15 amino acids. Between the trimmed V and J ends, which lost 7 bases and 4 bases, there was a span of 23 bases. Germline lookup yields CDR1 DFQATT and CDR2 SNEGSKA (reference sequence). The CDR3 DNA reads TGCAGTGTCCCCCCCCTAGGGCAGAGCTCTTACGAGCAGTACTTC. The encoded protein is CSVPPLGQSSYEQYF.

V is TRBV11-3 and J is TRBJ1-1; possibly TRBD1 for D (5 bases). Trimming shortened V by 3 bases and J by 3 bases, and 11 bases separated the two germline ends. The germline V gene has CDR1 SGHNT and CDR2 YENEEA. The CDR3 totals 14 residues. The CDR3 coding sequence is TGTGCCAGCAGCTTGTGGGGGGGGTACACTGAAGCTTTCTTT. This translates into CASSLWGGYTEAFF.

Points on this clonotype: Germline and junction disagree at one end, which may indicate a read error. The rearrangement links TRBV7-2 to TRBJ2-7; D may match TRBD1 or TRBD2 (5 bases each). The CDR3 sequence is 13 residues long. The germline CDR1 and CDR2 sequences are SGHTA and FQGNSA. CDR3 residues: CASSSDMGRELYF. The CDR3 DNA reads TGTGCCAGCAGCTCCGACATGGGACGCGAGCTGTACTTC.

The rearrangement joins TRBV6-5 to TRBJ2-7; D unclear. CDR1 and CDR2 from the germline V gene are MNHEY and SVGAGI. The CDR3 has 13 residues. The ends were cut back, 3 bases at V and 6 bases at J, with 12 bases in the middle. The CDR3 DNA is TGTGCCAGCAGTTATCGGACGGAGACCGAGCAGTACTTC. Its translation is CASSYRTETEQYF.

To note about this clonotype: This could be a read error, since a much larger clone is one nucleotide away. The rearrangement joins TRBV20-1 to TRBJ1-1; the D is unclear. V was cut by 0 bases and J by 8 bases, with 13 bases left in between. Germline V CDR1 and CDR2: DFQATT, SNEGSKA (reference sequence). The CDR3 has 13 amino acids. The CDR3 protein is CSARDVIGPEAFF. The CDR3 coding sequence is TGCAGTGCTAGAGATGTCATAGGGCCCGAAGCTTTCTTT.

The chain links TRBV19 to TRBJ2-1, with 8 bases fitting TRBD2. Looked up from germline, CDR1 is LNHDA and CDR2 is SQIVND (reference sequence). This CDR3 comprises 14 residues. V dropped 4 bases and J dropped 6; count of bases not matched to a gene: 5. CDR3: CASSRTSTRNEQFF. In nucleotides, the CDR3 is TGTGCCAGTAGTAGGACTAGCACTCGCAATGAGCAGTTCTTC. The full variable domain, in which reference TRBV19 and TRBJ2-1 provide the parts outside the CDR3, is DGGITQSPKYLFRKEGQNVTLSCEQNLNHDAMYWYRQDPGQGLRLIYYSQIVNDFQKGDIAEGYSVSREKKESFPLTVTSAQKNPTAFYLCASSRTSTRNEQFFGPGTRLTVL.

The rearrangement joins TRBV7-9 to TRBJ2-7; D gene uncertain. The V and J ends lost 5 bases and 11 bases respectively, with 19 bases between them. The CDR3 contains 13 residues. Per the germline V gene, CDR1 is SEHNR and CDR2 is FQNEAQ (reference sequence). CDR3: CASSPTDSNVEYF. The CDR3 bases are TGTGCCAGCAGCCCCACTGACTCCAACGTTGAGTACTTC.

The genes are TRBV29-1 and TRBJ2-7, with D tentatively TRBD1 (6 bases). The length of the CDR3 is 10 residues. Germline lookup yields CDR1 SQVTM and CDR2 ANQGSEA. The V end lost 5 bases, the J end lost 9 bases, and 11 bases lay between the germline ends. The CDR3 nucleotides read TGCAGCGTTTCGGCAGGGGCGCAGTACTTC. This translates into CSVSAGAQYF.

The sample holds a few counts of this clonotype. This rearrangement joins TRBV12-3 or TRBV12-4 to TRBJ2-5, with 7 nucleotides matching TRBD1. With V trimmed by 6 bases and J by 3 bases, 10 bases remained unmatched. The CDR3 is 15 residues long. CDR3: CASSLLRDSKETQYF. CDR3 DNA sequence: TGTGCCAGCAGCCTACTCCGGGACAGCAAAGAGACCCAGTACTTC.

This chain links TRBV12-3 or TRBV12-4 with TRBJ1-3; D remains unclear. V was cut by 0 bases and J by 0 bases, with 6 bases left in between. This CDR3 is built from 15 residues. The chain's CDR3 is CASSLAEISGNTIYF. In DNA, the CDR3 is TGTGCCAGCAGTTTAGCAGAGATCTCTGGAAACACCATATATTTT.

The chain joins TRBV12-3 or TRBV12-4 to TRBJ2-5; TRBD1 aligns across 10 bases. The CDR3 covers 14 residues. The V gene end was trimmed by 6 bases and the J gene end by 9 bases; junction bases not matched to a gene: 10. The CDR3 sequence: CASSIGQGESPQYF. DNA for the CDR3: TGTGCCAGCAGCATTGGACAGGGGGAAAGCCCCCAGTACTTC.

The chain links TRBV12-3 or TRBV12-4 to TRBJ1-2, with D hard to call. V shed 2 bases and J shed 3 bases, with 4 bases lying between them. The CDR3 is 12 residues long. CDR3 protein: CASSLWDYGYTF. For the CDR3, the DNA is TGTGCCAGCAGTTTATGGGACTATGGCTACACCTTC.

The chain couples TRBV20-1 to TRBJ2-7; D perhaps matches TRBD2 (6 bases). Germline values: CDR1 DFQATT, CDR2 SNEGSKA (reference sequence). V was clipped by 5 bases and J by 4 bases, with 18 bases between them. The CDR3 length is 14 residues. DNA for the CDR3: TGCAGTGCTCCCCTGCGTAGCGGAGATTACGAGCAGTACTTC. It translates to CSAPLRSGDYEQYF.